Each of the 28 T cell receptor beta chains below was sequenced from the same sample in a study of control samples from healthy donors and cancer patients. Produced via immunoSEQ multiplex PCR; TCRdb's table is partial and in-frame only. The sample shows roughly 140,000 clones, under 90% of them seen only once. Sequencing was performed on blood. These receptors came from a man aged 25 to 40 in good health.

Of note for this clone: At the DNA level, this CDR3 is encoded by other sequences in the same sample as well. The CDR3 spells CASSLRDGLYEQYF. In DNA form, the CDR3 reads TGTGCCAGCAGTCTCCGGGACGGCCTCTACGAGCAGTACTTC. The V and J genes are TRBV6-5 and TRBJ2-7; D might be TRBD1 or TRBD2, each matching 5 bases. Germline V CDR1 and CDR2: MNHEY, SVGAGI. The CDR3 covers 14 residues. V shed 5 bases and J shed 3 bases, with 14 bases lying between them.

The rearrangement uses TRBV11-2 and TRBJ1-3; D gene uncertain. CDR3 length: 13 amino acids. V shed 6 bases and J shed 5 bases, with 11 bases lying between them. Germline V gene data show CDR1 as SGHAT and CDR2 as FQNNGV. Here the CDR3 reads CASRTLQRNTIYF. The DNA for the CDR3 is TGTGCCAGCAGAACATTACAAAGAAACACCATATATTTT. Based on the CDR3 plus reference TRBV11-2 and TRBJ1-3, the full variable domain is EAGVAQSPRYKIIEKRQSVAFWCNPISGHATLYWYQQILGQGPKLLIQFQNNGVVDDSQLPKDRFSAERLKGVDSTLKIQPAKLEDSAVYLCASRTLQRNTIYFGEGSWLTVV.

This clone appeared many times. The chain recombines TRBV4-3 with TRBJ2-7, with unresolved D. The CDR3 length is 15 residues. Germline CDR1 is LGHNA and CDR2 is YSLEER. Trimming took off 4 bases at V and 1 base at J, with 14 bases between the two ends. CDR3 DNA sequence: TGCGCCAGCAGCCCCTCACGGGCGGCTTCCTACGAGCAGTACTTC. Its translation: CASSPSRAASYEQYF.

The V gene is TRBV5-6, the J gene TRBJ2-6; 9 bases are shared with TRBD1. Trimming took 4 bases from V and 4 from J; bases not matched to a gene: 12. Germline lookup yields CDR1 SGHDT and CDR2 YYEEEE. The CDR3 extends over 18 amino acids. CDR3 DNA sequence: TGTGCCAGCAGCCCAGTCCCGGGACAGGGTTCCGGGGCCAACGTCCTGACTTTC. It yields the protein CASSPVPGQGSGANVLTF.

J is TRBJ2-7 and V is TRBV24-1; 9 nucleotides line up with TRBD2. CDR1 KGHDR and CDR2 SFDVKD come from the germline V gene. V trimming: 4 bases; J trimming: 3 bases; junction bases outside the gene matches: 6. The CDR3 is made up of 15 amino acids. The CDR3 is CATSDAGGPIYEQYF. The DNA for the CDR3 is TGTGCCACCAGTGACGCGGGAGGGCCGATCTACGAGCAGTACTTC.

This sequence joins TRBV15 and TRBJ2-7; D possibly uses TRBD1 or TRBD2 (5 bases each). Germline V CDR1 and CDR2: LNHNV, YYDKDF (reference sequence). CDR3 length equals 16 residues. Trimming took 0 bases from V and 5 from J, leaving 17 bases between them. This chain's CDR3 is CATSRDQIGGEHEQYF. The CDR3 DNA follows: TGTGCCACCAGCAGAGATCAGATTGGGGGAGAGCACGAGCAGTACTTC.

The chain's CDR3 is CASSFSNGPAYEQYF. CDR3 sequence (DNA): TGTGCCAGCAGTTTTTCGAACGGCCCAGCCTACGAGCAGTACTTC. The J gene is TRBJ2-7, the V gene TRBV6-5; D remains unclear. Germline CDR1 reads MNHEY; CDR2 reads SVGAGI. This CDR3 contains 15 residues. V was shortened by 4 bases and J by 2 bases, with 15 bases between the two germline ends.

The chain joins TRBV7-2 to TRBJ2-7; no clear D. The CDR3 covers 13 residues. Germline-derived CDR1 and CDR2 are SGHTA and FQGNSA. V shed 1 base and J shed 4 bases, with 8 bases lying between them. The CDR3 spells CASSLGGWYEQYF. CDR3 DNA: TGTGCCAGCAGCTTAGGGGGTTGGTACGAGCAGTACTTC.

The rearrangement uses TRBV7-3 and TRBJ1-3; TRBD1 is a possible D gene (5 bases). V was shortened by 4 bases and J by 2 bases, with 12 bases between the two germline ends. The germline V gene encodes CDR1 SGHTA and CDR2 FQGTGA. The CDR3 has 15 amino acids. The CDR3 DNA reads TGTGCCAGCAGCTCCCAGGGCACAGCTGGAAACACCATATATTTT. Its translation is CASSSQGTAGNTIYF.

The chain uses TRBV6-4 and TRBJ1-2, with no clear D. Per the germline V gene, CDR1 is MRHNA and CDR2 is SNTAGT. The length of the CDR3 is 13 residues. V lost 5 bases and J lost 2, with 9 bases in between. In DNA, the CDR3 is TGTGCCAGCAGTCTCGGTCAGAACTATGGCTACACCTTC. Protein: CASSLGQNYGYTF.

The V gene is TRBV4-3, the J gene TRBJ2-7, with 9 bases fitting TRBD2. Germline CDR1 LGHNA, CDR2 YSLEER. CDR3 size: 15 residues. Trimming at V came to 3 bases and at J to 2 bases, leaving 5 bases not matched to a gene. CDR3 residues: CASSQWASGTYEQYF. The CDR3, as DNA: TGCGCCAGCAGCCAGTGGGCTAGCGGGACCTACGAGCAGTACTTC.

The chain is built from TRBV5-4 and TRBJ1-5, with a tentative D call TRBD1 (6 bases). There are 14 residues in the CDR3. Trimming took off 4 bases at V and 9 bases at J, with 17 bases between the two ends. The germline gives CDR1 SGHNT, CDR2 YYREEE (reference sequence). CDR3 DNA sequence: TGTGCCAGCAGCCCGGGTGGAGGGGGTGGGCCCCAGCATTTT. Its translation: CASSPGGGGGPQHF.

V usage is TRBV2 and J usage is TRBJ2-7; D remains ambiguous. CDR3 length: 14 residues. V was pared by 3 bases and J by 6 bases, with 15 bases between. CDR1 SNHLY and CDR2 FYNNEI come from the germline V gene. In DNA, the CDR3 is TGTGCCAGCAGTGAGGGGAAGAGCTGGCCCGAGCAGTACTTC. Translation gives CASSEGKSWPEQYF.

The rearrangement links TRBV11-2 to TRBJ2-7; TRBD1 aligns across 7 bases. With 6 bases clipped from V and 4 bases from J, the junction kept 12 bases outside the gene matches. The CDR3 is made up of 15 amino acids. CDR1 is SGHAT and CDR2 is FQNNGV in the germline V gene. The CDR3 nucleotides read TGTGCCAGCAGTCGATACAGGGGCGCTTGGTACGAGCAGTACTTC. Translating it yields CASSRYRGAWYEQYF.

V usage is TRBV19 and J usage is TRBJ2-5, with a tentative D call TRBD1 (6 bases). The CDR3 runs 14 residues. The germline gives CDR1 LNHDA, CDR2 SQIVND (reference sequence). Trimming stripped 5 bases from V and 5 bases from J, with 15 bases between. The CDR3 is CASSPQGLGETQYF. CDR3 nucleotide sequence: TGTGCCAGTAGTCCGCAGGGGCTGGGGGAGACCCAGTACTTC.

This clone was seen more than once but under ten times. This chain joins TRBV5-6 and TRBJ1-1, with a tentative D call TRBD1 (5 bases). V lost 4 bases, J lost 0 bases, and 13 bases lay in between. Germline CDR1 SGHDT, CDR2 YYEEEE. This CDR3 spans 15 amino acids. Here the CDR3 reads CASSRPGHMNTEAFF. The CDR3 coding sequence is TGTGCCAGCAGCCGCCCCGGACACATGAACACTGAAGCTTTCTTT.

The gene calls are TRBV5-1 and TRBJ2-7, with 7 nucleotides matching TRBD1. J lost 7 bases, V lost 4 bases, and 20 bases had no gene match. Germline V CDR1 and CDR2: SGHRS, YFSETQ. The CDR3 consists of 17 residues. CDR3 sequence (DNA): TGCGCCAGCAGCCCCCAGTTAGGGGGCCCGGGGCTAGAGGAGCAGTACTTC. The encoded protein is CASSPQLGGPGLEEQYF. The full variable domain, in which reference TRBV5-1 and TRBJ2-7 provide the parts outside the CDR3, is KAGVTQTPRYLIKTRGQQVTLSCSPISGHRSVSWYQQTPGQGLQFLFEYFSETQRNKGNFPGRFSGRQFSNSRSEMNVSTLELGDSALYLCASSPQLGGPGLEEQYFGPGTRLTVT.

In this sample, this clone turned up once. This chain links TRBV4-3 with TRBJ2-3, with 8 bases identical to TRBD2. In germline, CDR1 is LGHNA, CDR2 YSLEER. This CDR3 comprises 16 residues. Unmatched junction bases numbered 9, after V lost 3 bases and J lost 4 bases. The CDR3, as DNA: TGCGCCAGCAGCCAGGGAAGCGGGAGAGTGGCAGATACGCAGTATTTT. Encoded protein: CASSQGSGRVADTQYF.

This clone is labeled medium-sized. Here the CDR3 reads CASSSTQGGYLEKLFF. DNA of the CDR3: TGTGCCAGTAGTTCCACCCAGGGGGGCTACTTGGAAAAACTGTTTTTT. The V call is TRBV19, the J call TRBJ1-4; 7 bases agree with TRBD1. The CDR3 covers 16 residues. V was pared by 5 bases and J by 8 bases, with 14 bases of the junction left unmatched. The V gene's germline CDR1 is LNHDA and CDR2 SQIVND (reference sequence).

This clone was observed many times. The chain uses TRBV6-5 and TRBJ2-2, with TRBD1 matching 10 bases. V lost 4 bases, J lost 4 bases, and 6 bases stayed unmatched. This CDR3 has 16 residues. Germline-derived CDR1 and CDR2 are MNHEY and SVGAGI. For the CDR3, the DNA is TGTGCCAGCAGTTCCGGGACAGGGGACGGCACCGGGGAGCTGTTTTTT. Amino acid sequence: CASSSGTGDGTGELFF.

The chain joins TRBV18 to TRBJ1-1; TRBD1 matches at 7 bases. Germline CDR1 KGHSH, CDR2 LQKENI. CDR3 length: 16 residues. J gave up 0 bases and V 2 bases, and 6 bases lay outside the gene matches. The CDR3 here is CASSPSLGQMNTEAFF. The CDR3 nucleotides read TGTGCCAGCTCACCAAGCTTGGGACAGATGAACACTGAAGCTTTCTTT.

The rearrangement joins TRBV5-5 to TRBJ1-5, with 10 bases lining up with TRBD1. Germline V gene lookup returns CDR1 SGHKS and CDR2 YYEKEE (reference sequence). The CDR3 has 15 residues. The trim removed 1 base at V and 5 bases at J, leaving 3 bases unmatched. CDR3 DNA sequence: TGTGCCAGCAGCTTGTCGGGACAGGGGTATCAGCCCCAGCATTTT. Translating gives CASSLSGQGYQPQHF.

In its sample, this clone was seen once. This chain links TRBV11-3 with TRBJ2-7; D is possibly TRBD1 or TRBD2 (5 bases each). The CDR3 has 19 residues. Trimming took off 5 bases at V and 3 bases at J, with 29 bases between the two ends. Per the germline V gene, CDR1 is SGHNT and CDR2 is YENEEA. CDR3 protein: CASSEDRIGTTSSFYEQYF. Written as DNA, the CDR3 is TGTGCCAGCAGCGAAGACCGGATAGGGACCACCTCCTCCTTCTACGAGCAGTACTTC.

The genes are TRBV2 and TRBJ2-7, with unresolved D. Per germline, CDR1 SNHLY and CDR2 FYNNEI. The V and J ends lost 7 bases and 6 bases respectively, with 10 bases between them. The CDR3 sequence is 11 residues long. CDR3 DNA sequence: TGTGCCAGCATGTCAAGGGTCGAGCAGTACTTC. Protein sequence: CASMSRVEQYF.

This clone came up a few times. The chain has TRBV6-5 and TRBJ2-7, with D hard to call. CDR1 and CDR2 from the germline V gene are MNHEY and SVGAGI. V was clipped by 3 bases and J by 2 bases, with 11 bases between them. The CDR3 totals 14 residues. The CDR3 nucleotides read TGTGCCAGCAGTTATTCTCGGGCCCCCTACGAGCAGTACTTC. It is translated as CASSYSRAPYEQYF.

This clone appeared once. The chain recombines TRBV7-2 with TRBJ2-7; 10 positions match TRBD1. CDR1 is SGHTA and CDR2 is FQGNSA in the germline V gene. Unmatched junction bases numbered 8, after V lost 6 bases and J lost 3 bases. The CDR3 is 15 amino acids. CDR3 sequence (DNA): TGTGCCAGCAGTGGGAGGGACAGGGGCGGCTACGAGCAGTACTTC. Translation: CASSGRDRGGYEQYF.

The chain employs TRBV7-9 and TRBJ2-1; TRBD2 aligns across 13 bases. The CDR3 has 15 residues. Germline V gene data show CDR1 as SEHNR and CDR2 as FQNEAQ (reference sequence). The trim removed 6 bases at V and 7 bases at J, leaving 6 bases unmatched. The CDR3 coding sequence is TGTGCCAGCAGTCCCACTAGCGGGGGGGCAAATGAGCAGTTCTTC. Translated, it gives CASSPTSGGANEQFF.

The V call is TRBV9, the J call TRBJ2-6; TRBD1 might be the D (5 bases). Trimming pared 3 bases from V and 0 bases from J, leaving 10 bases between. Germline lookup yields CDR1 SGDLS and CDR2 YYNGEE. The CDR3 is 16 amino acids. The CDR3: CASSGTGISGANVLTF. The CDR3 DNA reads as TGTGCCAGCAGCGGCACAGGAATCTCTGGGGCCAACGTCCTGACTTTC.